This entry is about one TCR beta chain. What it binds is not known. This was the immunoSEQ version 4 assay in survey mode. Here immunoSEQ multiplex PCR was the method, and the copy in TCRdb shows in-frame clones only, minus some. The data show approximately 13,000 clones, more than 70% seen once. This specimen comes from a study of persistence of HIV-infected CD4 T cells. The germline V gene encodes CDR1 SGHTA and CDR2 FQGNSA. CDR3 size: 16 residues. The V end lost 1 base, the J end lost 4 bases, and 16 bases lay between the germline ends. Cells were stimulated with CMV-infected fibroblast lysates at about 9.4 ug/mL. CD4+ T cells upregulating both CD40 ligand and CD69 were sorted as responding cells.

Sequences were derived from CD4+ T cells sorted from PBMCs after roughly 17-hour stimulation, sampled from a patient who received antiretroviral therapy. The receptor's source is an adult man with HIV who was CMV-seropositive. The gene calls are TRBV7-2 and TRBJ1-1; D is perhaps TRBD1 (6 bases). As DNA, the CDR3 is TGTGCCAGCAGCTTAGTCGGGGGACAATCTTTCACTGAAGCTTTCTTT. This translates into CASSLVGGQSFTEAFF.